Below are 18 T cell receptor beta chains sequenced from a single sample in a study of radiation and T cells in renal cell carcinoma. TCRdb keeps only in-frame clones here, not all; method: immunoSEQ multiplex PCR. The table includes about 49,000 clones, about 83% detected once. Indicated time point: baseline pretreatment blood. The treatment here: 15 Gy SBRT to primary tumor, nephrectomy 4 weeks later. The sequencing used blood, collected from a patient whose treatment included radiotherapy and nephrectomy. The source of these receptors is a woman aged 70-85 years with renal cell carcinoma.

The gene calls are TRBV5-8 and TRBJ2-7; either TRBD1 or TRBD2 may fit D (5 bases each). This CDR3 is 13 amino acids long. With 5 bases removed from V and 2 bases from J, the gap between germline ends came to 11 bases. Germline-derived CDR1 and CDR2 are SGHTS and YDEGEE. Written as DNA, the CDR3 is TGTGCCAGCAGTTCCGGGACGGCCTACGAGCAGTACTTC. Translation gives CASSSGTAYEQYF.

This chain links TRBV5-4 with TRBJ1-6, with unresolved D. The CDR3 runs to 16 residues. Germline V gene lookup returns CDR1 SGHNT and CDR2 YYREEE (reference sequence). Trimming pared 0 bases from V and 0 bases from J, leaving 7 bases between. In DNA form, the CDR3 reads TGTGCCAGCAGCTTGGACGGAAGCTCCTATAATTCACCCCTCCACTTT. It is translated as CASSLDGSSYNSPLHF.

The chain links TRBV11-3 to TRBJ2-3, with unresolved D. The CDR3 is made up of 14 amino acids. Germline V CDR1 and CDR2: SGHNT, YENEEA. V was trimmed by 4 bases and J by 9 bases, leaving 17 bases between them. The CDR3 nucleotides read TGTGCCAGCAGCTCGTTCCCGACCCCCCACACGCAGTATTTT. Amino acid sequence: CASSSFPTPHTQYF.

The chain employs TRBV5-6 and TRBJ2-3; 9 bases line up with TRBD1. Losses at the gene ends were 4 bases for V and 4 bases for J; bases not matched to a gene: 4. The germline gives CDR1 SGHDT, CDR2 YYEEEE. CDR3 length: 14 residues. DNA of the CDR3: TGTGCCAGCAGCGCGGGACAGGGTGCAGATACGCAGTATTTT. It specifies CASSAGQGADTQYF.

V gene TRBV6-5 combines with J gene TRBJ1-5; D may be TRBD1 (6 bases). Germline assignment: CDR1 MNHEY and CDR2 SVGAGI. This CDR3 has 14 residues. The germline V and J ends were trimmed by 6 bases and 4 bases, with 13 bases remaining between them. DNA for the CDR3: TGTGCCAGCAGCCGGAACAGGGCGAATCAGCCCCAGCATTTT. Amino acid sequence: CASSRNRANQPQHF.

The rearrangement links TRBV6-1 to TRBJ1-5; 7 bases fit TRBD1. CDR1 and CDR2 from the germline V gene are MNHNS and SASEGT. Trimming cost V 3 bases and J 11 bases; bases outside gene matches: 7. This CDR3 has 13 amino acids. The CDR3 sequence: CASSETGSTAQHF. The DNA for the CDR3 is TGTGCCAGCAGTGAGACAGGGTCCACCGCCCAGCATTTT.

The chain couples TRBV7-8 to TRBJ2-3; 8 bases are shared with TRBD2. Trimming took 2 bases from V and 2 from J; bases not matched to a gene: 3. Germline CDR1 SGHVS, CDR2 FQNEAQ. CDR3 size: 15 residues. CDR3 nucleotide sequence: TGTGCCAGCAGCTTACTCGGGGGGGACACAGATACGCAGTATTTT. The encoded protein is CASSLLGGDTDTQYF.

This rearrangement joins TRBV6-5 to TRBJ1-1, with D perhaps TRBD1 (5 bases). From germline, CDR1 is MNHEY and CDR2 SVGAGI. Trimming took 4 bases from V and 0 from J, leaving 15 bases between them. The CDR3 spans 16 residues. For the CDR3, the DNA is TGTGCCAGCAGTTTGAGGAGGGGAGGATTGAACACTGAAGCTTTCTTT. This encodes CASSLRRGGLNTEAFF.

The V call is TRBV5-5, the J call TRBJ1-1; D is unclear. This CDR3 spans 14 amino acids. Germline V lookup: CDR1 SGHKS, CDR2 YYEKEE (reference sequence). Trimming pared 0 bases from V and 2 bases from J, leaving 8 bases between. The CDR3, as DNA: TGTGCCAGCAGCTTGGGCCTAGCTAACACTGAAGCTTTCTTT. This gives the protein CASSLGLANTEAFF.

The genes are TRBV2 and TRBJ1-1, with 10 bases aligning to TRBD1. Trimming at V came to 4 bases and at J to 4 bases, leaving 3 bases not matched to a gene. Germline-derived CDR1 and CDR2 are SNHLY and FYNNEI. The CDR3 sequence is 14 residues long. CDR3 loop: CASSVRTGGTEAFF. The CDR3 coding sequence is TGTGCCAGCAGTGTAAGGACAGGGGGCACTGAAGCTTTCTTT.

The chain uses TRBV6-5 and TRBJ2-7; either TRBD1 or TRBD2 may fit D (5 bases each). Germline assignment: CDR1 MNHEY and CDR2 SVGAGI. V lost 0 bases to trimming and J lost 0 bases, with 12 bases between them. The length of the CDR3 is 16 residues. The CDR3 loop reads CASSYSGEGVSYEQYF. The DNA of the CDR3 is TGTGCCAGCAGTTACTCGGGGGAAGGGGTCTCCTACGAGCAGTACTTC.

The rearrangement links TRBV29-1 to TRBJ2-1; TRBD2 is a possible D gene (5 bases). V was pared by 4 bases and J by 2 bases, with 12 bases between. Germline CDR1 reads SQVTM; CDR2 reads ANQGSEA. The CDR3 runs 14 residues. For the CDR3, the DNA is TGCAGCGTTGCTGGGAGACCTCCCTACAATGAGCAGTTCTTC. It yields the protein CSVAGRPPYNEQFF.

The V and J genes are TRBV11-1 and TRBJ2-3; 12 bases are a match to TRBD2. Germline CDR1 reads SGHAT; CDR2 reads FQDESV (reference sequence). J gave up 0 bases and V 5 bases, and 6 bases lay outside the gene matches. The CDR3 spans 17 residues. CDR3 loop: CASSLGLAGFSTDTQYF. The DNA for the CDR3 is TGTGCCAGCAGCCTCGGACTAGCGGGGTTCAGCACAGATACGCAGTATTTT.

The chain uses TRBV27 and TRBJ2-1, with TRBD1 identical over 10 bases. V shed 7 bases and J 4 bases; nucleotides not matched to a gene: 4. This CDR3 has 14 amino acids. Per the germline V gene, CDR1 is MNHEY and CDR2 is SMNVEV (reference sequence). The CDR3 spells CASTWDRGYNEQFF. For the CDR3, the DNA is TGTGCCAGCACCTGGGACAGGGGTTACAATGAGCAGTTCTTC.

The genes are TRBV5-1 and TRBJ2-7; the match to TRBD1 covers 7 bases. Trimming removed 0 bases from V and 4 bases from J; junction bases left unmatched: 7. This CDR3 spans 15 amino acids. CDR1 and CDR2 (germline): SGHRS, YFSETQ. The CDR3 DNA reads TGCGCCAGCAGCTTGGTGGGACAGAAGGCTTACGAGCAGTACTTC. This translates into CASSLVGQKAYEQYF.

The rearrangement links TRBV5-1 to TRBJ1-1; a possible D gene is TRBD1 (6 bases). The germline V gene has CDR1 SGHRS and CDR2 YFSETQ. Trimming removed 6 bases from V and 1 base from J, with 13 bases in between. The CDR3 covers 14 residues. The CDR3 here is CASTGGSGNTEAFF. The CDR3 DNA sequence: TGCGCCAGCACGGGGGGCTCTGGGAACACTGAAGCTTTCTTT.

The chain couples TRBV9 to TRBJ2-1, with 14 bases that match TRBD2. After removal of 3 bases from V and 1 base from J, the junction contained 3 bases not matched to a gene. In germline, CDR1 is SGDLS, CDR2 YYNGEE. CDR3 length: 17 residues. The CDR3 region is CASSDGTSGSSYNEQFF. The CDR3 nucleotides read TGTGCCAGCAGCGACGGGACTAGCGGGAGTTCCTACAATGAGCAGTTCTTC.

The genes are TRBV7-9 and TRBJ2-7; 9 bases line up with TRBD1. CDR1 and CDR2 (germline): SEHNR, FQNEAQ (reference sequence). Trimming cost V 3 bases and J 4 bases; bases outside gene matches: 4. The CDR3 consists of 14 residues. The CDR3 DNA is TGTGCCAGCAGCTTGACAGGGGGATATTACGAGCAGTACTTC. Translation: CASSLTGGYYEQYF.